This T cell receptor (beta chain) came from a study of cytomegalovirus exposure and HLA in healthy donors. About the research overall: The roughly 120 validation repertoires matched the 500 to 750 first-cohort repertoires in platform, a later analysis reported. Study results and limitations: The study listed roughly 160 cytomegalovirus-associated TCR beta chains. Among TCR sequences, most were rare, though some public TCRs appeared in many donors. It was reported that the classifier diagnosed cytomegalovirus status with high specificity and sensitivity in both the original and validation cohorts.

The assay was immunoSEQ multiplex PCR, and TCRdb's table has in-frame clones only and misses some. The sample lists roughly 60,000 clones, roughly 94% occurring once. V was cut by 0 bases and J by 8 bases, with 8 bases left in between. This CDR3 contains 13 residues. Germline lookup yields CDR1 SGHNT and CDR2 YYREEE (reference sequence). Details on this clone: As yet, its antigen is unknown.

This chain connects TRBV5-4 to TRBJ1-4; D is unresolved. This TCR came from a young man in good health and CMV-seronegative. The specimen sequenced was PBMCs. CDR3 sequence reads: CASSLAGSEKLFF. In DNA, the CDR3 is TGTGCCAGCAGCTTGGCCGGGTCGGAAAAACTGTTTTTT. Supplemented by reference TRBV5-4 and TRBJ1-4, the full variable domain reads ETGVTQSPTHLIKTRGQQVTLRCSSQSGHNTVSWYQQALGQGPQFIFQYYREEENGRGNFPPRFSGLQFPNYSSELNVNALELDDSALYLCASSLAGSEKLFFGSGTQLSVL.